This T cell receptor (beta chain) stems from a study of T cells in Graves' hyperthyroidism and ophthalmopathy. Across the whole study: Peripheral blood draws took place at initial diagnosis, ahead of any treatment.

Amplification yielded TCR beta CDR3 regions, with RNA transcripts as the source. A set of HTBI primers served as the primers for a first-round RT-PCR of the TCR CDR3. TCRdb processed the multiplex PCR reads anew with MiXCR; each CDR3 protein has one entry. This table has around 250,000 distinct CDR3 sequences, approximately 14% appearing once. Thyroid ultrasound and orbital computed tomography, with clinical symptoms and serum thyroxine and TRAb, informed diagnoses. The blood specimen was taken at initial hyperthyroidism diagnosis, before any ophthalmopathy symptoms. This clonotype was counted once. In germline, CDR1 is GTSNPN, CDR2 SVGIG (reference sequence). CDR3 length equals 14 residues. Trimming took 5 bases from V and 2 from J, leaving 14 bases between them.

The chain has TRBV30 and TRBJ2-3; unclear D gene. This TCR derives from a woman in her 40s with Graves' hyperthyroidism that later progressed to Graves' ophthalmopathy. The material sequenced was blood. The CDR3 DNA follows: TGTGCCTGGGGCCTTGGCGGTTCCACAGATACGCAGTATTTT. Its translation: CAWGLGGSTDTQYF.